The 3 T cell receptor beta chains reported below all come from one sample, sequenced in a study of T-cell reconstitution after alpha-beta-depleted transplantation in children (dated by TCRdb to 2016 to 2017). The receptor library was made with PCR. Sequencing was carried out with an Illumina HiSeq 2500. TCR libraries were prepared with molecular barcoding, using unique molecular identifiers to normalize TCRbeta repertoire quantification. The public reads were reanalyzed by TCRdb: fastp trimming at Q25, MiXCR alignment, in-frame beta chains only. Records with the same CDR3 protein are collapsed into one entry carrying the most frequent genes and DNA. The sample yields 150,000 to 250,000 distinct CDR3 sequences; 14% to 15% were counted once. The top ten clonotypes cover about 13% of the sample. The sample here was PBMCs from the stem cell graft donor, taken from the stem cell graft. These receptors all come from a human donor who donated a stem cell graft to a child with acute lymphoblastic leukemia.

The chain is built from TRBV4-1 and TRBJ2-5; D remains ambiguous. Trimming removed 4 bases at V and 7 bases at J, with 13 bases between. This CDR3 has 13 amino acids. Germline V lookup: CDR1 MGHRA, CDR2 YSYEKL. CDR3 region: CASSPSLWGTQYF. CDR3 sequence (DNA): TGCGCCAGCAGCCCCAGCTTATGGGGGACCCAGTACTTC.

The chain has TRBV5-4 and TRBJ2-7, with D perhaps TRBD1 (5 bases). Germline CDR1 and CDR2: SGHNT and YYREEE (reference sequence). CDR3 length: 16 amino acids. Trimming cost V 0 bases and J 2 bases, with 15 bases left between them. CDR3 amino acids: CASSLGSGADPYEQYF. As DNA, the CDR3 is TGTGCCAGCAGCTTGGGGTCTGGGGCGGACCCCTACGAGCAGTACTTC.

This clonotype has at least ten counts. This chain joins TRBV5-1 and TRBJ2-7, with 8 bases matching TRBD2. The CDR3 spans 12 residues. Trimming cost V 5 bases and J 5 bases; bases outside gene matches: 3. Germline V gene data show CDR1 as SGHRS and CDR2 as YFSETQ. CDR3 sequence reads: CASSYSGNEQYF. The CDR3 nucleotides read TGCGCCAGCAGTTATAGCGGGAACGAGCAGTACTTC.